This T cell receptor beta chain is drawn from a study of T cells in Graves' hyperthyroidism and ophthalmopathy. In the study overall: Pretreatment peripheral blood was obtained at initial diagnosis.

Findings and caveats of the study: Researchers report that a 13 V-J model separated ophthalmopathy from stable hyperthyroidism.

Researchers amplified the TCR beta CDR3 regions from RNA transcripts. First-round RT-PCR targeting the TCR CDR3 was performed with the HTBI primer set. TCRdb passed the multiplex PCR reads through MiXCR, listing each CDR3 protein once. Here the sample spans 490,000 or so distinct CDR3 sequences, under 25% being singletons. This CDR3 is 12 amino acids long. Trimming removed 4 bases from V and 2 bases from J, with 5 bases in between. In germline, CDR1 is MGHDK, CDR2 SYGVNS. Fresh peripheral blood, roughly 9.3 ml, was the source of the PBMCs. A word on this clonotype: No antigen is known for it.

The receptor's source is a woman aged 70-85 years with Graves' ophthalmopathy. The rearrangement joins TRBV25-1 to TRBJ1-2; D remains unclear. Material: blood. CDR3 sequence: CASSVNNYGYTF. The DNA of the CDR3 is TGTGCCAGCAGTGTGAACAACTATGGCTACACCTTC.